A single sample is the source of the 18 T cell receptor beta chains below, sequenced in a study of regulatory T cells in long-lasting Graves disease (TCRdb year 2021). Library preparation employed multiplex PCR. The instrument given in TCRdb is Illumina HiSeq 4000. TCR beta libraries were built with iRepertoire HTBI primers and Arm-PCR amplification of CDR3 regions. TCRdb passed the public sequencing reads through fastp at Q25 and MiXCR, retaining productive beta sequences. Entries that share a CDR3 protein sequence are merged under the most common genes and DNA. Here the sample has about 460,000 distinct CDR3 sequences; roughly 23% occur a single time. The ten largest clones add up to less than 15% of the sample. The time point label on this specimen signifies: persistent/refractory GD, antithyroid drugs over 5 years with positive TRAb. RNA was extracted from PBMCs in TRIzol for both TCR sequencing and RNA sequencing.

The sequencing here drew on peripheral blood mononuclear cells (PBMCs), taken when the disease was refractory, from a patient treated with antithyroid drugs. The source of these receptors is a female donor with Graves disease.

This chain joins TRBV6-1 and TRBJ2-3; D possibly corresponds to TRBD1 (5 bases). The CDR3 is 19 amino acids. V lost 6 bases, J lost 3 bases, and 28 bases lay in between. Germline V gives CDR1 MNHNS, CDR2 SASEGT. The CDR3: CASSIGYWTTSKRTDTQYF. The CDR3 DNA follows: TGTGCCAGCAGCATCGGCTACTGGACAACTTCCAAGAGGACAGATACGCAGTATTTT.

The rearrangement links TRBV29-1 to TRBJ2-7, with D maybe TRBD2 (6 bases). The V and J ends lost 5 bases and 3 bases respectively, with 14 bases between them. In germline, CDR1 is SQVTM, CDR2 ANQGSEA. The CDR3 length is 13 residues. Written as DNA, the CDR3 is TGCAGCGTTCTACCCGGGGGTAACTACGAGCAGTACTTC. As protein: CSVLPGGNYEQYF.

There are a few counts of this clonotype. This chain connects TRBV20-1 to TRBJ1-4; 9 positions match TRBD1. Trimming cost V 4 bases and J 7 bases; bases outside gene matches: 7. The CDR3 contains 14 residues. Germline CDR1 and CDR2: DFQATT and SNEGSKA (reference sequence). The CDR3 bases are TGCAGTGCTACCCGACAGGGGGTAGGTGAAAAACTGTTTTTT. Protein sequence: CSATRQGVGEKLFF.

Ten or more counts support this clonotype. V usage is TRBV6-2 or TRBV6-3 and J usage is TRBJ2-7; D call uncertain. Germline CDR1 MNHEY, CDR2 SVGEGT. V was trimmed by 8 bases and J by 0 bases, leaving 11 bases between them. The CDR3 is made up of 13 amino acids. DNA of the CDR3: TGTGCCAGCCGAGGTAGTGGCTCCTACGAGCAGTACTTC. This encodes CASRGSGSYEQYF.

This chain connects TRBV11-1 to TRBJ2-1; D is uncertain. Germline CDR1 and CDR2: SGHAT and FQDESV (reference sequence). The CDR3 runs 17 residues. The V and J ends lost 6 bases and 3 bases respectively, with 21 bases between them. The CDR3 nucleotides are TGTGCCAGCAGTTTTTCCTACACTCGTAAAGACTACAATGAGCAGTTCTTC. It yields the protein CASSFSYTRKDYNEQFF. Full variable domain (missing parts from reference TRBV11-1 and TRBJ2-1): EAEVAQSPRYKITEKSQAVAFWCDPISGHATLYWYRQILGQGPELLVQFQDESVVDDSQLPKDRFSAERLKGVDSTLKIQPAELGDSAMYLCASSFSYTRKDYNEQFFGPGTRLTVL.

This clonotype was observed at least ten times. V usage is TRBV20-1 and J usage is TRBJ1-2, with D maybe TRBD1 (5 bases). V gave up 0 bases and J gave up 5 bases, with 13 bases separating them. Germline V gene lookup returns CDR1 DFQATT and CDR2 SNEGSKA (reference sequence). CDR3 length: 14 amino acids. The DNA of the CDR3 is TGCAGTGCTAGAGAAGTAGGGGTTTCTTATGGCTACACCTTC. This sequence encodes CSAREVGVSYGYTF.

A few counts support this clonotype. The chain employs TRBV5-5 and TRBJ1-5; D possibly corresponds to TRBD1 (5 bases). CDR3 size: 14 residues. The V gene lost 0 bases and the J gene lost 6 bases, with 10 bases spanning the gap. Germline V gene data show CDR1 as SGHKS and CDR2 as YYEKEE (reference sequence). CDR3: CASSLDNQGQPQHF. DNA of the CDR3: TGTGCCAGCAGCTTGGACAATCAGGGTCAGCCCCAGCATTTT.

This clonotype came up a few times. This chain links TRBV19 with TRBJ2-7; D possibly corresponds to TRBD1 (5 bases). The V end lost 5 bases, the J end lost 7 bases, and 15 bases lay between the germline ends. The CDR3 is 13 residues long. CDR1 is LNHDA, CDR2 SQIVND, per germline (reference sequence). The DNA of the CDR3 is TGTGCCAGTAGTCCCAGGGATTTGGGAGAGCAGTACTTC. Its translation is CASSPRDLGEQYF. The variable domain in full, completed from reference TRBV19 and TRBJ2-7, reads DGGITQSPKYLFRKEGQNVTLSCEQNLNHDAMYWYRQDPGQGLRLIYYSQIVNDFQKGDIAEGYSVSREKKESFPLTVTSAQKNPTAFYLCASSPRDLGEQYFGPGTRLTVT.

There are many counts of this clonotype. The chain is built from TRBV10-3 and TRBJ1-1; 10 bases map to TRBD1. This CDR3 has 15 amino acids. Germline trimming cut 4 bases from V and 4 bases from J; bases unmatched to any gene: 6. Looked up from germline, CDR1 is ENHRY and CDR2 is SYGVKD. The CDR3 region has the DNA TGTGCCATCAGTGGGACAGGGGGTTTGTTCACTGAAGCTTTCTTT. Protein sequence: CAISGTGGLFTEAFF.

The chain combines TRBV30 with TRBJ1-1; TRBD1 is a possible D gene (5 bases). V was trimmed by 3 bases and J by 4 bases, leaving 9 bases between them. The CDR3 consists of 12 residues. Germline CDR1 is GTSNPN and CDR2 is SVGIG (reference sequence). The CDR3 DNA reads TGTGCCTGGAGCTGGGGGGGCACTGAAGCTTTCTTT. Protein product: CAWSWGGTEAFF.

V usage is TRBV28 and J usage is TRBJ2-1; possible D gene TRBD2, 6 bases. The V and J ends lost 2 bases and 4 bases respectively, with 12 bases between them. Germline CDR1 MDHEN, CDR2 SYDVKM. The CDR3 spans 15 residues. The CDR3 is CASSLRRGEYNEQFF. CDR3 nucleotides: TGTGCCAGCAGTTTAAGGCGGGGCGAGTACAATGAGCAGTTCTTC. The variable domain in full, completed from reference TRBV28 and TRBJ2-1, reads DVKVTQSSRYLVKRTGEKVFLECVQDMDHENMFWYRQDPGLGLRLIYFSYDVKMKEKGDIPEGYSVSREKKERFSLILESASTNQTSMYLCASSLRRGEYNEQFFGPGTRLTVL.

This clonotype came up many times. The chain has TRBV6-1 and TRBJ2-7, with 7 bases identical to TRBD2. V lost 6 bases and J lost 3; bases outside the gene matches: 14. Per germline, CDR1 MNHNS and CDR2 SASEGT. The CDR3 contains 16 residues. The DNA for the CDR3 is TGTGCCAGCAGCACCCGGGACTACCAAAAAAACTACGAGCAGTACTTC. This codes for CASSTRDYQKNYEQYF.

In this sample, this clonotype turned up many times. The V call is TRBV27, the J call TRBJ2-5; 7 bases match TRBD1. The germline CDR1 and CDR2 sequences are MNHEY and SMNVEV (reference sequence). Germline trimming cut 5 bases from V and 5 bases from J; bases unmatched to any gene: 11. CDR3 size: 15 residues. Written as DNA, the CDR3 is TGTGCCAGCAGTCAAGACAGGGCTACCGGGGAGACCCAGTACTTC. Its translation is CASSQDRATGETQYF.

The sample holds many counts of this clonotype. The chain links TRBV11-3 to TRBJ2-7; D remains unclear. CDR1 and CDR2 from the germline V gene are SGHNT and YENEEA. V gave up 5 bases and J gave up 4 bases, with 12 bases separating them. The CDR3 spans 13 residues. CDR3 in DNA: TGTGCCAGCAGCCCTGCCCAAAGTTACGAGCAGTACTTC. Residues: CASSPAQSYEQYF.

This CDR3 reads CASSGDSDGYTF. Here the CDR3 DNA reads TGTGCCAGCAGCGGAGACAGCGATGGCTACACCTTC. The chain carries TRBV9 and TRBJ1-2, with D possibly TRBD1 on 5 matching bases. With 3 bases removed from V and 6 bases from J, the gap between germline ends came to 9 bases. The CDR3 has 12 residues. The germline V gene encodes CDR1 SGDLS and CDR2 YYNGEE.

The sample holds a few counts of this clonotype. The genes are TRBV4-1 and TRBJ1-6, with D hard to call. V dropped 1 base and J dropped 0 bases, with 10 bases sitting between them. CDR1 MGHRA and CDR2 YSYEKL come from the germline V gene. The CDR3 runs to 17 residues. CDR3 sequence: CASSQVALSSYNSPLHF. The CDR3 DNA reads TGCGCCAGCAGCCAAGTTGCTCTAAGCTCCTATAATTCACCCCTCCACTTT.

This clonotype was observed a few times. The chain employs TRBV7-2 and TRBJ1-3, with D uncertain. This CDR3 has 15 residues. V was clipped by 1 base and J by 0 bases, with 7 bases between them. CDR1 is SGHTA, CDR2 FQGNSA, per germline. CDR3 sequence: CASSLVVSSGNTIYF. The DNA of the CDR3 is TGTGCCAGCAGCTTAGTAGTATCCTCTGGAAACACCATATATTTT.

CDR3 bases: TGTGCCAGTAGCCCGGGACAGATTATCGATGAGCAGTTCTTC. Residues: CASSPGQIIDEQFF. The chain has TRBV19 and TRBJ2-1, with 7 bases identical to TRBD1. CDR1 LNHDA and CDR2 SQIVND come from the germline V gene (reference sequence). The CDR3 runs 14 residues. V was clipped by 6 bases and J by 8 bases; unmatched bases: 10.